The 14 T cell receptor beta chains listed next were all sequenced from one sample in a study of CD8 T cells in Susac syndrome. Reverse transcription of about 0.5 to 1 ug RNA used random hexamers. MiXCR, applied by TCRdb to the immunoSEQ multiplex PCR reads, yields one record per CDR3 protein. This table holds about 140,000 distinct CDR3 sequences, 85% to 95% found once. Sequences were obtained from CD4+ T cells from PBMCs. Receptor source: a human donor with Susac syndrome.

The chain recombines TRBV20-1 with TRBJ1-3; a weak D match, TRBD1 (5 bases). Germline CDR1 DFQATT, CDR2 SNEGSKA (reference sequence). This CDR3 is 13 amino acids long. Trimming removed 6 bases from V and 0 bases from J, with 9 bases in between. CDR3 amino acids: CSARQSSGNTIYF. CDR3 coding DNA: TGCAGTGCCCGACAGAGCTCTGGAAACACCATATATTTT.

This CDR3 is CAWSNQVSNQPQHF. The CDR3 DNA reads as TGTGCCTGGAGTAATCAGGTCAGCAATCAGCCCCAGCATTTT. V is TRBV30 and J is TRBJ1-5; D remains ambiguous. The CDR3 is made up of 14 amino acids. Germline V gene sequence: CDR1 GTSNPN, CDR2 SVGIG (reference sequence). Trimming pared 2 bases from V and 1 base from J, leaving 9 bases between.

The V call is TRBV29-1, the J call TRBJ1-1; unclear D gene. This CDR3 spans 13 amino acids. The germline V gene has CDR1 SQVTM and CDR2 ANQGSEA. With 5 bases removed from V and 0 bases from J, the gap between germline ends came to 10 bases. CDR3 sequence: CSVFRRLNTEAFF. CDR3 nucleotides: TGCAGCGTTTTCAGAAGGCTGAACACTGAAGCTTTCTTT.

This rearrangement joins TRBV20-1 to TRBJ1-2; possibly TRBD1 for D (5 bases). V lost 3 bases, J lost 5 bases, and 16 bases lay in between. The CDR3 extends over 14 amino acids. CDR1 and CDR2 (germline): DFQATT, SNEGSKA (reference sequence). CDR3 sequence (DNA): TGCAGTGCTAGGAAAAGTGGGCAGGGTTATGGCTACACCTTC. The encoded protein is CSARKSGQGYGYTF.

The rearrangement uses TRBV30 and TRBJ1-1, with D hard to call. V was clipped by 4 bases and J by 6 bases, with 12 bases between them. The germline V gene encodes CDR1 GTSNPN and CDR2 SVGIG (reference sequence). This CDR3 region has 12 residues. CDR3 protein: CAWIESGAEAFF. In DNA form, the CDR3 reads TGTGCCTGGATTGAGTCGGGCGCTGAAGCTTTCTTT.

This clonotype was observed a handful of times. The rearrangement links TRBV28 to TRBJ2-7; tentatively, D is TRBD1 (5 bases). CDR1 and CDR2 from the germline V gene are MDHEN and SYDVKM. This CDR3 spans 13 amino acids. V was cut by 2 bases and J by 5 bases, with 10 bases left in between. In DNA form, the CDR3 reads TGTGCCAGCAGTTTACCAGGGTTCCACGAGCAGTACTTC. Amino acid sequence: CASSLPGFHEQYF.

This clonotype was picked up one time. The CDR3 region is CASSSAVYGKQYF. The CDR3 nucleotides are TGTGCCTCCTCATCGGCGGTCTACGGTAAGCAGTACTTC. J is TRBJ2-7 and V is TRBV7-2; D gene unclear. The germline V gene encodes CDR1 SGHTA and CDR2 FQGNSA. The CDR3 extends over 13 amino acids. V was pared by 11 bases and J by 8 bases, with 22 bases between.

The V and J genes are TRBV20-1 and TRBJ1-5, with 9 bases identical to TRBD1. The trim removed 6 bases at V and 2 bases at J, leaving 5 bases unmatched. The CDR3 covers 14 residues. CDR1 DFQATT and CDR2 SNEGSKA come from the germline V gene (reference sequence). CDR3 nucleotides: TGCAGTGCCCACAGGGGGCAGGGCAATCAGCCCCAGCATTTT. Its protein product is CSAHRGQGNQPQHF.

The chain uses TRBV20-1 and TRBJ2-3; D may be TRBD1 (5 bases). The germline V gene encodes CDR1 DFQATT and CDR2 SNEGSKA (reference sequence). This CDR3 has 12 amino acids. V was cut by 0 bases and J by 5 bases, with 6 bases left in between. The CDR3 DNA is TGCAGTGCTAGAGATCAGGGAGATACGCAGTATTTT. This gives the protein CSARDQGDTQYF.

The rearrangement links TRBV19 to TRBJ2-1, with 7 bases lining up with TRBD2. The CDR3 consists of 14 residues. Trimming cost V 8 bases and J 6 bases; bases outside gene matches: 10. Germline assignment: CDR1 LNHDA and CDR2 SQIVND (reference sequence). As DNA, the CDR3 is TGTGCCAGTGGACCAGCGGGAATCATCAATGAGCAGTTCTTC. Translating it yields CASGPAGIINEQFF.

This chain connects TRBV4-2 to TRBJ2-1, with TRBD2 matching 7 bases. Germline-derived CDR1 and CDR2 are LGHNA and YNFKEQ. The CDR3 runs to 15 residues. V was clipped by 2 bases and J by 7 bases; unmatched bases: 8. The DNA of the CDR3 is TGTGCCAGCAGCCAATTTGTTGTGGGAGGGAATGAGCAGTTCTTC. Amino acids: CASSQFVVGGNEQFF.

The DNA of the CDR3 is TGTGCCAGCAGCGTCAGCGGGGGGGCCTACGAGCAGTACTTC. This gives the protein CASSVSGGAYEQYF. V gene TRBV11-2 combines with J gene TRBJ2-7; the match to TRBD2 covers 10 bases. The germline CDR1 and CDR2 sequences are SGHAT and FQNNGV. Trimming took 5 bases from V and 2 from J; bases not matched to a gene: 3. The CDR3 is 14 amino acids.

This clonotype was observed a single time. The CDR3 region has the DNA TGTGCCACCAGCAGAGTCGGCCATACGTCCCCCTACAATGAGCAGTTCTTC. The encoded protein is CATSRVGHTSPYNEQFF. The V gene is TRBV15, the J gene TRBJ2-1; D unresolved. Germline V gene data show CDR1 as LNHNV and CDR2 as YYDKDF (reference sequence). The CDR3 is 17 amino acids. Trimming removed 1 base from V and 2 bases from J, with 15 bases in between.

This chain uses TRBV3-1 with TRBJ1-5; D is possibly TRBD1 (5 bases). V was trimmed by 1 base and J by 2 bases, leaving 9 bases between them. The CDR3 is 15 residues long. CDR1 is LGHDT and CDR2 is YNNKEL in the germline V gene (reference sequence). CDR3 coding DNA: TGTGCCAGCAGCCAAGGCGGGGGGGGCAATCAGCCCCAGCATTTT. As protein: CASSQGGGGNQPQHF.